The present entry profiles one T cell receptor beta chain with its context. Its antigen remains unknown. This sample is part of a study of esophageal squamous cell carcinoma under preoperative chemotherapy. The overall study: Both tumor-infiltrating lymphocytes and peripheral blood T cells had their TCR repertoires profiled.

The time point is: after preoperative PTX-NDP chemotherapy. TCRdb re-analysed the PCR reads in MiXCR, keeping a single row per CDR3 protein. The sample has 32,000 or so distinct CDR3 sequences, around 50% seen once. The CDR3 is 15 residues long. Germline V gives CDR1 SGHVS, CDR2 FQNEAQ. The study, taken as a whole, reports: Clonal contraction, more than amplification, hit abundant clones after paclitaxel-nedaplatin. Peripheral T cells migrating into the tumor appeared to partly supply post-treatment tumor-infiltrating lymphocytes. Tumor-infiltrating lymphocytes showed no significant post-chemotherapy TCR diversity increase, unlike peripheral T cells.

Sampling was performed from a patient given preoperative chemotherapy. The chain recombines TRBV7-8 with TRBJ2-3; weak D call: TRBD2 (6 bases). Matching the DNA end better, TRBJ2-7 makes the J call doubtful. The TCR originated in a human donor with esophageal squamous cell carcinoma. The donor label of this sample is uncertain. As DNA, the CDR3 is TGTGCCAGCAGCTTAGGGCGGGGCGGCACAAATACGCAGTACTTC. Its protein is CASSLGRGGTNTQYF.